These 26 T cell receptor beta chains were all obtained from the same sample, sequenced in a study of blood T cell repertoires in COVID-19. Assay: immunoSEQ multiplex PCR; the TCRdb copy retains only in-frame clones and omits some. The table includes 290,000 or so clones, approximately 90% detected once. Sequencing used PBMCs or T cells enriched from blood (not recorded which). These receptors all come from a woman aged 25 to 39 who had recovered from COVID-19.

The chain couples TRBV19 to TRBJ1-4; 12 bases map to TRBD1. Germline values: CDR1 LNHDA, CDR2 SQIVND (reference sequence). The CDR3 extends over 14 amino acids. Trimming at V came to 10 bases and at J to 10 bases, leaving 10 bases not matched to a gene. The CDR3 nucleotides are TGTGCCACGGACCCCGGGACAGGGGGCCGAAAACTGTTTTTT. Protein product: CATDPGTGGRKLFF.

The rearrangement uses TRBV5-3 and TRBJ1-5; 12 positions agree with TRBD1. TRBV5-3 is an open reading frame, and its role is uncertain. This CDR3 spans 16 amino acids. V shed 9 bases, J shed 1 base, and the junction held 8 bases outside the gene matches. CDR3 region: CAIVMGQGASNQPQHF. CDR3 DNA sequence: TGTGCCATCGTGATGGGACAGGGGGCAAGCAATCAGCCCCAGCATTTT.

This chain links TRBV2 with TRBJ2-7; 9 bases map to TRBD2. The length of the CDR3 is 14 residues. J was trimmed by 1 base and V by 7 bases; bases with no gene match: 5. Germline assignment: CDR1 SNHLY and CDR2 FYNNEI. CDR3 nucleotides: TGTGCCAGCATCTTAGCGGGAGTTTCCTACGAGCAGTACTTC. Protein sequence: CASILAGVSYEQYF.

The rearrangement joins TRBV27 to TRBJ2-3; D is uncertain. Germline values: CDR1 MNHEY, CDR2 SMNVEV (reference sequence). The CDR3 spans 17 residues. The V end was cut by 2 bases, the J end by 0 bases, with 15 bases between. The CDR3 loop reads CASSLSPSFKSTDTQYF. The DNA of the CDR3 is TGTGCCAGCAGTTTAAGCCCGAGTTTCAAAAGCACAGATACGCAGTATTTT.

The J gene is TRBJ2-2, the V gene TRBV28; 9 bases are shared with TRBD1. The CDR3 consists of 16 residues. From germline, CDR1 is MDHEN and CDR2 SYDVKM. The V segment lost 6 bases and the J segment 4 bases; nucleotides outside the gene matches: 9. In DNA form, the CDR3 reads TGTGCCAGCAGCCCTGGACAGGGGATCGGCACCGGGGAGCTGTTTTTT. It translates to CASSPGQGIGTGELFF.

This sequence joins TRBV7-9 and TRBJ2-7, with 8 bases aligning to TRBD2. The ends lost 2 bases at V and 5 bases at J; junction bases unmatched: 8. CDR3 size: 15 residues. Germline CDR1 and CDR2: SEHNR and FQNEAQ (reference sequence). The DNA of the CDR3 is TGTGCCAGCAGCTTACGGGGGGGCGCAGTCGACGAGCAGTACTTC. This codes for CASSLRGGAVDEQYF.

The CDR3 region has the DNA TGCAGTGCTTGGACTAGCGGCCTACAGTACTTC. This sequence encodes CSAWTSGLQYF. The chain carries TRBV20-1 and TRBJ2-7, with 10 bases lining up with TRBD2. The CDR3 is 11 residues long. V lost 5 bases and J lost 10; bases outside the gene matches: 5. The germline gives CDR1 DFQATT, CDR2 SNEGSKA (reference sequence).

CDR3 DNA: TGTGCCAGCAGTTCTTGGACAGGAGGGACCGAGCAGTACTTC. Translation: CASSSWTGGTEQYF. The rearrangement uses TRBV6-5 and TRBJ2-7; D possibly corresponds to TRBD1 (7 bases). CDR3 length: 14 residues. CDR1 and CDR2 from the germline V gene are MNHEY and SVGAGI. V was trimmed by 4 bases and J by 6 bases, leaving 16 bases between them.

CDR3 in DNA: TGTGCCATCAGTGAATCTAAAAGCACAGATACGCAGTATTTT. Translated, it gives CAISESKSTDTQYF. The chain recombines TRBV10-3 with TRBJ2-3; D is uncertain. The CDR3 totals 14 residues. The V end lost 3 bases, the J end lost 0 bases, and 7 bases lay between the germline ends. Germline V gene data show CDR1 as ENHRY and CDR2 as SYGVKD.

This clone has only a few counts. V gene TRBV28 combines with J gene TRBJ1-5; TRBD1 matches at 9 bases. J was trimmed by 7 bases and V by 2 bases; bases with no gene match: 6. Germline CDR1 reads MDHEN; CDR2 reads SYDVKM. This CDR3 is built from 15 residues. CDR3 coding DNA: TGTGCCAGCAGTTTAGGGGACAGGGCTGGACAGCCCCAGCATTTT. Translating gives CASSLGDRAGQPQHF.

This chain joins TRBV28 and TRBJ1-1, with a weak D call TRBD1 (6 bases). CDR3 size: 15 residues. Germline V CDR1 and CDR2: MDHEN, SYDVKM. Trimming removed 6 bases at V and 1 base at J, with 15 bases between. CDR3 DNA sequence: TGTGCCAGCAGCCCGCCCGGGGGGCGGAACACTGAAGCTTTCTTT. It specifies CASSPPGGRNTEAFF. Drawing the rest from reference TRBV28 and TRBJ1-1, the complete variable domain is DVKVTQSSRYLVKRTGEKVFLECVQDMDHENMFWYRQDPGLGLRLIYFSYDVKMKEKGDIPEGYSVSREKKERFSLILESASTNQTSMYLCASSPPGGRNTEAFFGQGTRLTVV.

The chain couples TRBV29-1 to TRBJ1-2; D is possibly TRBD1 (6 bases). This CDR3 region has 15 residues. The V and J ends lost 3 bases and 7 bases respectively, with 21 bases between them. Germline assignment: CDR1 SQVTM and CDR2 ANQGSEA. This CDR3 reads CSVEQDSRDPGGYTF. CDR3 DNA: TGCAGCGTTGAGCAGGACAGTAGGGACCCTGGTGGCTACACCTTC.

The chain combines TRBV6-5 with TRBJ2-7; TRBD1 is a possible D gene (6 bases). This CDR3 has 15 amino acids. The germline V gene has CDR1 MNHEY and CDR2 SVGAGI. Trimming took off 7 bases at V and 0 bases at J, with 16 bases between the two ends. The CDR3 DNA follows: TGTGCCAGCATCCAAGGACAGCTCAGCTCCTACGAGCAGTACTTC. Translation gives CASIQGQLSSYEQYF.

This rearrangement joins TRBV15 to TRBJ1-1; maybe TRBD1 (6 bases). Germline CDR1 reads LNHNV; CDR2 reads YYDKDF (reference sequence). The CDR3 runs 15 residues. Trimming shortened V by 2 bases and J by 1 base, and 11 bases separated the two germline ends. Here the CDR3 reads CATSRPGQPNTEAFF. The CDR3 DNA reads as TGTGCCACCAGCAGACCTGGACAGCCGAACACTGAAGCTTTCTTT.

The chain uses TRBV19 and TRBJ1-5; 9 positions match TRBD1. The length of the CDR3 is 16 residues. The J segment lost 1 base and the V segment lost 1 base, leaving 2 bases of the junction unmatched. Germline V gives CDR1 LNHDA, CDR2 SQIVND (reference sequence). The CDR3 DNA sequence: TGTGCCAGTAGTATAGTGGGGACAGGGAGCAATCAGCCCCAGCATTTT. Translation gives CASSIVGTGSNQPQHF.

This clone has just a few counts. This chain connects TRBV15 to TRBJ1-5, with 7 bases lining up with TRBD1. The CDR3 contains 18 residues. V shed 0 bases, J shed 6 bases, and the junction held 14 bases outside the gene matches. CDR1 LNHNV and CDR2 YYDKDF come from the germline V gene (reference sequence). CDR3 nucleotides: TGTGCCACCAGCAGAGATTCGTTCGAGGGGGCGTGGGGTCAGCCCCAGCATTTT. Its translation: CATSRDSFEGAWGQPQHF. Supplemented by reference TRBV15 and TRBJ1-5, the full variable domain reads DAMVIQNPRYQVTQFGKPVTLSCSQTLNHNVMYWYQQKSSQAPKLLFHYYDKDFNNEADTPDNFQSRRPNTSFCFLDIRSPGLGDTAMYLCATSRDSFEGAWGQPQHFGDGTRLSIL.

J is TRBJ2-1 and V is TRBV6-2 or TRBV6-3; 10 nucleotides line up with TRBD1. Germline CDR1 MNHEY, CDR2 SVGEGT. The junction had 9 bases not matched to a gene; V was cut back by 2 bases and J by 8 bases. The CDR3 is made up of 16 amino acids. CDR3 sequence (DNA): TGTGCCAGCAGTTACCTCGGGACAGGGGAGGGCGATGAGCAGTTCTTC. This encodes CASSYLGTGEGDEQFF.

V gene TRBV19 combines with J gene TRBJ2-1; D is uncertain. The CDR3 runs 16 residues. Germline V gene lookup returns CDR1 LNHDA and CDR2 SQIVND (reference sequence). The V end was cut by 3 bases, the J end by 6 bases, with 18 bases between. In nucleotides, the CDR3 is TGTGCCAGTAGTATCCTCTGGAGCGCAACGAGCAATGAGCAGTTCTTC. Protein: CASSILWSATSNEQFF. Variable domain in full (rest from reference TRBV19 and TRBJ2-1): DGGITQSPKYLFRKEGQNVTLSCEQNLNHDAMYWYRQDPGQGLRLIYYSQIVNDFQKGDIAEGYSVSREKKESFPLTVTSAQKNPTAFYLCASSILWSATSNEQFFGPGTRLTVL.

The chain is built from TRBV4-3 and TRBJ2-5, with TRBD1 identical over 7 bases. The junction had 9 bases not matched to a gene; V was cut back by 1 base and J by 4 bases. CDR3 length equals 16 residues. Per germline, CDR1 LGHNA and CDR2 YSLEER. The CDR3 spells CASSQGKGALRETQYF. The CDR3 bases are TGCGCCAGCAGCCAAGGGAAGGGGGCGCTGAGAGAGACCCAGTACTTC.

This chain's CDR3 is CASSLEWQGYDTQYF. CDR3 coding DNA: TGTGCCAGCAGCTTAGAGTGGCAGGGTTACGATACGCAGTATTTT. V and J are TRBV7-2 and TRBJ2-3, with a tentative D call TRBD1 (5 bases). The CDR3 consists of 15 residues. V was trimmed by 1 base and J by 6 bases, leaving 14 bases between them. Germline V gene sequence: CDR1 SGHTA, CDR2 FQGNSA.

This clone has a single count. The chain uses TRBV6-2 or TRBV6-3 and TRBJ2-1; possibly TRBD2 for D (6 bases). Germline V gene data show CDR1 as MNHEY and CDR2 as SVGEGT. CDR3 length equals 14 residues. Deletions cut 3 bases from V and 1 base from J, with 7 bases between. CDR3 sequence (DNA): TGTGCCAGCAGTTATAGCGGATCCTACAATGAGCAGTTCTTC. It is translated as CASSYSGSYNEQFF.

The chain couples TRBV28 to TRBJ1-2; D possibly corresponds to TRBD1 (6 bases). V dropped 5 bases and J dropped 4 bases, with 11 bases sitting between them. CDR1 and CDR2 (germline): MDHEN, SYDVKM. The CDR3 runs 13 residues. This CDR3 reads CASSGGGAYGYTF. DNA for the CDR3: TGTGCCAGCAGTGGGGGGGGCGCCTATGGCTACACCTTC.

V gene TRBV28 combines with J gene TRBJ2-1; 11 positions agree with TRBD2. V dropped 3 bases and J dropped 5; count of bases not matched to a gene: 9. The CDR3 length is 17 residues. Looked up from germline, CDR1 is MDHEN and CDR2 is SYDVKM. The CDR3 DNA reads as TGTGCCAGCAGTTTCTTAGCGGGAGGGCTTGCCGACAATGAGCAGTTCTTC. Translation: CASSFLAGGLADNEQFF.

This clone was found a few times. The V call is TRBV5-4, the J call TRBJ2-1, with 11 positions matching TRBD2. V shed 6 bases, J shed 7 bases, and the junction held 12 bases outside the gene matches. Germline V gives CDR1 SGHNT, CDR2 YYREEE (reference sequence). This CDR3 contains 16 residues. Written as DNA, the CDR3 is TGTGCCAGCACCATCCTTCGGACTAGCGGGTCTAATGAGCAGTTCTTC. It yields the protein CASTILRTSGSNEQFF. The full variable domain, completed using reference TRBV5-4 and TRBJ2-1, is ETGVTQSPTHLIKTRGQQVTLRCSSQSGHNTVSWYQQALGQGPQFIFQYYREEENGRGNFPPRFSGLQFPNYSSELNVNALELDDSALYLCASTILRTSGSNEQFFGPGTRLTVL.

The chain joins TRBV19 to TRBJ1-5; TRBD1 agrees at 9 bases. This CDR3 has 15 amino acids. V shed 4 bases and J 15 bases; nucleotides not matched to a gene: 16. The germline gives CDR1 LNHDA, CDR2 SQIVND (reference sequence). The CDR3 DNA follows: TGTGCCAGTAGTACCGTTAACTCCGGACAGGGGCCAACGCATTTT. This translates into CASSTVNSGQGPTHF.

This chain connects TRBV6-5 to TRBJ2-7, with 7 nucleotides matching TRBD1. Germline V CDR1 and CDR2: MNHEY, SVGAGI. J was trimmed by 4 bases and V by 5 bases; bases with no gene match: 8. The CDR3 is 14 residues long. CDR3: CASSRRDSRYEQYF. In DNA, the CDR3 is TGTGCCAGCAGTCGTAGGGACAGCAGGTACGAGCAGTACTTC.